The present entry profiles one TCR beta chain with its context. The antigen remains undetermined. Germline V lookup: CDR1 LNHDA, CDR2 SQIVND (reference sequence). The CDR3 is 14 residues long. After removal of 5 bases from V and 5 bases from J, the junction contained 6 bases not matched to a gene. The sample originates from a study of cytomegalovirus exposure and HLA in healthy donors. Study-level background: Among roughly 180 million T cells, an earlier analysis found roughly 120 million unique TCR beta sequences.

Vbeta (60) and Jbeta (13) primers were used in the PCR. Sequenced by immunoSEQ multiplex PCR; TCRdb stores in-frame clones only, minus some. The top ten clones hold around 3.2% of a sample with some 150,000 clones, around 62% of them seen once. Findings and limits, study-wide: The study carried out a later analysis of TCR beta sequences. It associated approximately 15,000 of them with specific HLA alleles at a false discovery rate of 0.05. The study recorded fewer than 200 TCR beta chains that were cytomegalovirus-associated. Later analysis placed DRB1 highest and HLA-C lowest in TCR association rates, which differed by HLA locus.

The sequenced sample was PBMCs. The TCR was taken from a middle-aged man in good health and CMV-seronegative. This chain links TRBV19 with TRBJ2-7; 10 nucleotides line up with TRBD1. Here the CDR3 DNA reads TGTGCCAGTAGTTTCCGGGACAGGGGTCACGAGCAGTACTTC. As protein: CASSFRDRGHEQYF.